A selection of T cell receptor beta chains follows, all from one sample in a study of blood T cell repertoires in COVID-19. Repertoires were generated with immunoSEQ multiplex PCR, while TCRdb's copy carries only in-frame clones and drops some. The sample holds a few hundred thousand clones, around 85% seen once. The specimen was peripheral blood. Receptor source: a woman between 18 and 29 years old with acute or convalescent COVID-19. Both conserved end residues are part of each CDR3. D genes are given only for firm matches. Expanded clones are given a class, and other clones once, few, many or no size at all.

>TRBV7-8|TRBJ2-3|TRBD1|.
TGTGCCAGCAGCCTCGGGGACAGGAAGGCAGATACGCAGTATTTT
CASSLGDRKADTQYF
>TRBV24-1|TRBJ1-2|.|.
TGTGCCACCAGTGTATTAGCTAACTATGGCTACACCTTC
CATSVLANYGYTF
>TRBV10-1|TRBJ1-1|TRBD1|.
TGCGCCAGCAGCCCTGCCGGACAGGGCACTGAAGCTTTCTTT
CASSPAGQGTEAFF
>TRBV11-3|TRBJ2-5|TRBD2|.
TGTGCCAGCAGCATGGGGACTAGCGGGAGAGAGACCCAGTACTTC
CASSMGTSGRETQYF
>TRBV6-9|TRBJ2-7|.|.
TGTGCCAGCAGTTATTGTGAACAGGGTCTATACGAGCAGTACTTC
CASSYCEQGLYEQYF
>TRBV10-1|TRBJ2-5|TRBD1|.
TGCGCCAGCAGTACGGACAGGGGCGCAGGAGAGACCCAGTACTTC
CASSTDRGAGETQYF
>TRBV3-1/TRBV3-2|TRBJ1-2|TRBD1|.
TGTGCCAGCAGTCAGCAGGGGGGGACAGGAGAATATGGCTACACCTTC
CASSQQGGTGEYGYTF
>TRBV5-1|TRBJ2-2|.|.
TGCGCCAGCAGCTTGGCAGGGATCACCTGGTCCGGGGAGCTGTTTTTT
CASSLAGITWSGELFF
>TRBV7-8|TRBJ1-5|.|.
TGTGCCAGCAGCCAAGGGCCCGGGGGGCCCCAGCATTTT
CASSQGPGGPQHF
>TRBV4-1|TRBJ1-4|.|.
TGCGCCAGCAGCCAAGATATTGAGGGAAAACTGTTTTTT
CASSQDIEGKLFF
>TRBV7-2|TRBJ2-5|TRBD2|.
TGTGCCAGCAGCTATCGGACTAGCTCCGTTCAAGAGACCCAGTACTTC
CASSYRTSSVQETQYF
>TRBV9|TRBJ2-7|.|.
TGTGCCAGCAGCGCCCGCGATGGCTACGAGCAGTACTTC
CASSARDGYEQYF
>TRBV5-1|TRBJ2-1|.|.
TGCGCCAGCAGCGGGGCTACCCCGAGCTCCTACAATGAGCAGTTCTTC
CASSGATPSSYNEQFF
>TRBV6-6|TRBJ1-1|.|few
TGTGCCAGCAGTTCCATCAACACTGAAGCTTTCTTT
CASSSINTEAFF
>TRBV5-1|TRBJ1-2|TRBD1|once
TGCGCCAGCAGCTTTCGGAGGTATGGACAGGCTGGGTATGGCTACACCTTC
CASSFRRYGQAGYGYTF
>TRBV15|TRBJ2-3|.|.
TGTGCCACCAGCAGAGATCGCGGGGACACAGATACGCAGTATTTT
CATSRDRGDTDTQYF
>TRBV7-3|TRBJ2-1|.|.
TGTGCCAGCAGCTTCGCCCTACAGAGTGAGCAGTTCTTC
CASSFALQSEQFF
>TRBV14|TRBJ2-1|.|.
TGTGCCAGCAGCCAAGGTGGGGCATACAATGAGCAGTTCTTC
CASSQGGAYNEQFF
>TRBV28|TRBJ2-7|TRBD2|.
TGTGCCAGCAGTTTGACGACTAGCGGATATTACGAGCAGTACTTC
CASSLTTSGYYEQYF
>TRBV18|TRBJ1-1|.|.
TGTGCCAGCTCACCCGGGACTTTGAACACTGAAGCTTTCTTT
CASSPGTLNTEAFF
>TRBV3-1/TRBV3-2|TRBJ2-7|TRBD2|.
TGTGCCAGCAGACCCGGGGGGTCCTTGTACGAGCAGTACTTC
CASRPGGSLYEQYF
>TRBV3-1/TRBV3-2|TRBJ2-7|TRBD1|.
TGTGCCAGCAGCCAAGACGGGGACAGAAAACCCTACGAGCAGTACTTC
CASSQDGDRKPYEQYF
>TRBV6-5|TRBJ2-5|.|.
TGTGCCAGCACCGACCCCCAGAGGGAGACCCAGTACTTC
CASTDPQRETQYF
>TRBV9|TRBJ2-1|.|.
TGTGCCAGCAGCGTAGTTCCTAGCTCCTACAATGAGCAGTTCTTC
CASSVVPSSYNEQFF
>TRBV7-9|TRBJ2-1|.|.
TGTGCCAGCAGCTCCTCTTTCCGTGATGAGCAGTTCTTC
CASSSSFRDEQFF
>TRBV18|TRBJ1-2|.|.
TGTGCCAGCTCACCACGTGAGGCGGGCTACACCTTC
CASSPREAGYTF
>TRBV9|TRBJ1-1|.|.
TGTGCCAGCAGCGTAAACTGGGGGGACACTGAAGCTTTCTTT
CASSVNWGDTEAFF
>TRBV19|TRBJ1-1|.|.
TGTGCCAGCACGGACAGCGTGAACACTGAAGCTTTCTTT
CASTDSVNTEAFF
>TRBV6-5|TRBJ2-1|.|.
TGTGCCAGCAGTCTCCAGAACAATGAGCAGTTCTTC
CASSLQNNEQFF
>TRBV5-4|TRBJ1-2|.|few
TGTGCCAGCAGCTTGGGATGGGAGGGAGATGGCTACACCTTC
CASSLGWEGDGYTF
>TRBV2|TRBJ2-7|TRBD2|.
TGTGCCAGCAGTGAAGCGGGACTAGCGTTAGGCTACGAGCAGTACTTC
CASSEAGLALGYEQYF
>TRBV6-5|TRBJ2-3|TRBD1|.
TGTGCCAGCAGTTTGACAGGGGACCCCACAGATACGCAGTATTTT
CASSLTGDPTDTQYF
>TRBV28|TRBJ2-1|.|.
TGTGCCACCGCCTACAATGAGCAGTTCTTC
CATAYNEQFF
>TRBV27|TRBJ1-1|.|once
TGTGCCAGCAGTTTCACCAACCCCCCCGGGAACACTGAAGCTTTCTTT
CASSFTNPPGNTEAFF
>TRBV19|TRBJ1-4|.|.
TGTGCCAGTAGTATAGATCAAGCCAGGCTTAATGAAAAACTGTTTTTT
CASSIDQARLNEKLFF
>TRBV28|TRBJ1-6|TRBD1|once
TGTGCCAGCAGTCGACAGGGACGGTCACCCCTCCACTTT
CASSRQGRSPLHF
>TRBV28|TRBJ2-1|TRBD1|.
TGTGCCAGCAGTTCCCCCGGGACAGGGTCCAATGAGCAGTTCTTC
CASSSPGTGSNEQFF
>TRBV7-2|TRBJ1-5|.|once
TGTGCCAGCACCTTGGGCCAGATCAATCAGCCCCAGCATTTT
CASTLGQINQPQHF
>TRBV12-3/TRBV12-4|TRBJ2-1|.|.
TGTGCCAGCAGTTTTGGGAGCAAGAGTGAGCAGTTCTTC
CASSFGSKSEQFF
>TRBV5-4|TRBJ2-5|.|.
TGTGCCAGCAGCTCGGACACCCAAGAGACCCAGTACTTC
CASSSDTQETQYF
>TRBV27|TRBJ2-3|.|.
TGTGCCAGCTACTCTCAGGGGAATACGCAGTATTTT
CASYSQGNTQYF